The 18 T cell receptor beta chains below all came from one sample that was sequenced in a study of blood T cell repertoires in COVID-19 (dated by TCRdb to the early 2020s). Receptors were amplified or captured by the immunoSEQ multiplex PCR assay. Entries here come from immuneACCESS through TCRdb and include only in-frame sequences with V and J called. Some clones fail to appear in such tables; in the studies checked, an unresolved V gene covers under half of the shortfall, and the cause of the remainder is unknown. Counted in this sample were about 120,000 clones; 75% to 85% of them appeared once. 7% to 9.5% of the sample is in the top ten clones. Sequencing used peripheral blood. These TCRs come from a man between 70 and 80 years old with acute or convalescent COVID-19.

V usage is TRBV7-9 and J usage is TRBJ1-1, with D unresolved. Germline lookup yields CDR1 SEHNR and CDR2 FQNEAQ (reference sequence). V lost 0 bases to trimming and J lost 1 base, with 21 bases between them. This CDR3 is built from 19 residues. DNA for the CDR3: TGTGCCAGCAGCTTAGCTGTATCGGCAGGTATTATTCCGAACACTGAAGCTTTCTTT. Protein sequence: CASSLAVSAGIIPNTEAFF.

The chain is built from TRBV5-1 and TRBJ1-4, with TRBD1 matching over 8 bases. This CDR3 has 15 residues. V was clipped by 2 bases and J by 7 bases; unmatched bases: 7. The germline V gene has CDR1 SGHRS and CDR2 YFSETQ. The CDR3 DNA reads as TGCGCCAGCAGCTTCGGTGGAACAGGGGGTGAAAAACTGTTTTTT. Its translation: CASSFGGTGGEKLFF.

This clone was observed once. The rearrangement uses TRBV5-1 and TRBJ2-3; 8 bases are a match to TRBD2. Germline V lookup: CDR1 SGHRS, CDR2 YFSETQ. Trimming at V came to 2 bases and at J to 2 bases, leaving 4 bases not matched to a gene. The CDR3 runs 15 residues. For the CDR3, the DNA is TGCGCCAGCAGCTTCGGGAGGGCTAACACAGATACGCAGTATTTT. Its translation is CASSFGRANTDTQYF.

The chain recombines TRBV9 with TRBJ1-6; a possible D gene is TRBD1 (5 bases). The CDR3 is made up of 14 amino acids. From germline, CDR1 is SGDLS and CDR2 YYNGEE. V was trimmed by 1 base and J by 7 bases, leaving 9 bases between them. Here the CDR3 reads CASSVQGRNSPLHF. In DNA, the CDR3 is TGTGCCAGCAGCGTACAGGGAAGAAATTCACCCCTCCACTTT.

This chain connects TRBV7-2 to TRBJ2-3, with a weak D call TRBD2 (5 bases). The germline CDR1 and CDR2 sequences are SGHTA and FQGNSA. The CDR3 covers 12 residues. Trimming removed 5 bases from V and 7 bases from J, with 10 bases in between. In nucleotides, the CDR3 is TGTGCCAGCAGCCCACAGCGGTATACGCAGTATTTT. It translates to CASSPQRYTQYF.

V is TRBV28 and J is TRBJ1-5; the match to TRBD1 covers 8 bases. Trimming took 6 bases from V and 6 from J; bases not matched to a gene: 10. The germline V gene has CDR1 MDHEN and CDR2 SYDVKM. This CDR3 region has 15 residues. The CDR3 region is CASSLTGGGGQPQHF. Here the CDR3 DNA reads TGTGCCAGCAGCCTCACAGGGGGGGGTGGTCAGCCCCAGCATTTT.

This clone was recorded a few times. The V and J genes are TRBV15 and TRBJ1-4; D unclear. There are 15 residues in the CDR3. Germline V CDR1 and CDR2: LNHNV, YYDKDF (reference sequence). Trimming shortened V by 1 base and J by 5 bases, and 11 bases separated the two germline ends. The CDR3: CATSRGSTRNEKLFF. The DNA of the CDR3 is TGTGCCACCAGCAGAGGGTCAACTAGGAATGAAAAACTGTTTTTT.

The chain has TRBV19 and TRBJ1-1, with 12 bases aligning to TRBD1. The CDR3 has 15 residues. The V and J ends lost 1 base and 6 bases, in that order; junction bases with no gene match: 3. CDR1 is LNHDA and CDR2 is SQIVND in the germline V gene (reference sequence). The CDR3 loop is CASSIGGQGASEAFF. The CDR3 bases are TGTGCCAGTAGTATAGGGGGACAGGGGGCCTCTGAAGCTTTCTTT.

Concerning this clone itself: The junction departs from germline at one end; a sequencing error may be responsible. The chain employs TRBV9 and TRBJ2-3, with TRBD2 matching over 9 bases. Germline V gene sequence: CDR1 SGDLS, CDR2 YYNGEE. The CDR3 has 15 residues. The CDR3 nucleotides are TGTGCCAGCAGCGTAGGACATTTTTCGGGGACTAGCCCTCATTTT. Amino acids: CASSVGHFSGTSPHF.

The V gene is TRBV7-9, the J gene TRBJ1-2; D perhaps matches TRBD1 (5 bases). V shed 0 bases and J shed 6 bases, with 11 bases lying between them. There are 14 residues in the CDR3. CDR1 is SEHNR and CDR2 is FQNEAQ in the germline V gene (reference sequence). CDR3 residues: CASSLAQGRNGYTF. The DNA of the CDR3 is TGTGCCAGCAGCTTAGCGCAGGGTAGGAATGGCTACACCTTC.

V is TRBV6-6 and J is TRBJ2-1; 8 bases fit TRBD2. Germline CDR1 reads MNHNY; CDR2 reads SVGAGI (reference sequence). The CDR3 is 15 amino acids. Trimming cost V 6 bases and J 4 bases; bases outside gene matches: 8. The CDR3, as DNA: TGTGCCAGCAGGCCGGGGGGGAGGTCTTACAATGAGCAGTTCTTC. This translates into CASRPGGRSYNEQFF.

This chain links TRBV5-1 with TRBJ2-2; D not resolved. There are 15 residues in the CDR3. V shed 1 base and J shed 1 base, with 8 bases lying between them. CDR1 is SGHRS and CDR2 is YFSETQ in the germline V gene. CDR3 coding DNA: TGCGCCAGCAGCTTGCTTCAGGTGAACACCGGGGAGCTGTTTTTT. This translates into CASSLLQVNTGELFF.

This clone showed up just once. This chain uses TRBV29-1 with TRBJ2-5, with D unclear. V lost 4 bases, J lost 5 bases, and 11 bases lay in between. Germline CDR1 and CDR2: SQVTM and ANQGSEA. This CDR3 is 12 amino acids long. The CDR3 protein is CSVATTTETQYF. For the CDR3, the DNA is TGCAGCGTTGCTACTACAACGGAGACCCAGTACTTC.

As DNA, the CDR3 is TGTGCCAGACCCTTTCCGGGACAGGCGGACCGGAAGGTTCTCGAGCAGTACTTC. It encodes CARPFPGQADRKVLEQYF. V and J are TRBV5-4 and TRBJ2-7, with 8 bases fitting TRBD1. V lost 8 bases to trimming and J lost 6 bases; unmatched junction nucleotides: 25. Germline lookup yields CDR1 SGHNT and CDR2 YYREEE (reference sequence). This CDR3 spans 18 amino acids. Together with reference TRBV5-4 and TRBJ2-7, the CDR3 gives the full variable domain: ETGVTQSPTHLIKTRGQQVTLRCSSQSGHNTVSWYQQALGQGPQFIFQYYREEENGRGNFPPRFSGLQFPNYSSELNVNALELDDSALYLCARPFPGQADRKVLEQYFGPGTRLTVT.

V usage is TRBV5-1 and J usage is TRBJ1-1; maybe TRBD1 (5 bases). Per the germline V gene, CDR1 is SGHRS and CDR2 is YFSETQ. This CDR3 spans 13 amino acids. Trimming took 2 bases from V and 10 from J, leaving 15 bases between them. CDR3 nucleotide sequence: TGCGCCAGCAGCTTCGCCCGGGGGGATGGAGCTTTCTTT. Translating gives CASSFARGDGAFF.

This chain connects TRBV3-1 (or the pseudogene TRBV3-2) to TRBJ2-7; TRBD1 matches 7 bases. CDR1 and CDR2 from the germline V gene are LGHDT and YNNKEL (reference sequence). Trimming at V came to 4 bases and at J to 3 bases, leaving 9 bases not matched to a gene. The CDR3 covers 15 residues. The CDR3 spells CASSLATGPYYEQYF. The CDR3 nucleotides are TGTGCCAGCAGCCTTGCGACAGGGCCCTACTACGAGCAGTACTTC.

This clone was picked up one time. This chain joins TRBV9 and TRBJ2-2, with 10 nucleotides matching TRBD2. Germline values: CDR1 SGDLS, CDR2 YYNGEE. The J segment lost 4 bases and the V segment lost 1 base, leaving 4 bases of the junction unmatched. The CDR3 extends over 16 amino acids. For the CDR3, the DNA is TGTGCCAGCAGCGTAATAATAGCGGGAGGCACCGGGGAGCTGTTTTTT. It yields the protein CASSVIIAGGTGELFF.

This chain joins TRBV28 and TRBJ1-6, with D possibly TRBD1 on 5 matching bases. V was cut by 6 bases and J by 0 bases, with 18 bases left in between. The CDR3 runs to 18 residues. Germline CDR1 and CDR2: MDHEN and SYDVKM. The CDR3 DNA is TGTGCCAGCAGCGCCGAGAAGGGGTGGAGCTCCTATAATTCACCCCTCCACTTT. Its protein product is CASSAEKGWSSYNSPLHF.